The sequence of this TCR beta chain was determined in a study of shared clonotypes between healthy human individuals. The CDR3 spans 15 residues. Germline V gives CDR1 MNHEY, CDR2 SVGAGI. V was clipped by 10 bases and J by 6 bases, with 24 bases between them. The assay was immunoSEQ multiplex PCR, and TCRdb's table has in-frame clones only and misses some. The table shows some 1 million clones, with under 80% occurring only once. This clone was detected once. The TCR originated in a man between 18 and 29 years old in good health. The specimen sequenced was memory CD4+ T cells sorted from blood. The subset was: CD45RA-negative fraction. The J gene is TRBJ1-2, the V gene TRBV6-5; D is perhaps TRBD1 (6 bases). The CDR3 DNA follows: TGTGCCACGGGATACGTTGGACAGCGTAGTGATGGCTACACCTTC. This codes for CATGYVGQRSDGYTF.